This is a list of T cell receptor beta chains from one sample in a study of regulatory T cells in long-lasting Graves disease. TCRdb redid the calling of the multiplex PCR reads with MiXCR, one entry per CDR3 protein. The repertoire includes fewer than 550,000 distinct CDR3 sequences, under 25% of them detected once, and 7% to 9% sits in the top ten. The starting material was peripheral blood mononuclear cells (PBMCs), obtained when the disease was refractory, from a patient treated with antithyroid drugs. These receptors originate from a female donor with Graves disease. The CDR3 runs from the conserved cysteine through the conserved F or W. Each record gives: V gene, clone size, J gene, D gene, CDR3 protein, CDR3 DNA. The D gene is left open where the match is weak. The size field is filled for only some rows; it gives once, few, many or a size class.

TRBV30	many	TRBJ2-5	.	CAWSVGWQGQETQYF	TGTGCCTGGAGTGTAGGATGGCAGGGTCAAGAGACCCAGTACTTC
TRBV3-1	.	TRBJ1-1	TRBD1	CASSQGPLATGMRTEAFF	TGTGCCAGCAGCCAAGGGCCCCTGGCGACAGGGATGAGAACTGAAGCTTTCTTT
TRBV6-9	few	TRBJ1-1	.	CASSYSKNWNTEAFF	TGTGCCAGCAGTTACTCGAAGAATTGGAACACTGAAGCTTTCTTT
TRBV20-1	few	TRBJ2-4	TRBD1	CSARWTGMNIQYF	TGCAGTGCTAGGTGGACAGGGATGAACATTCAGTACTTC
TRBV20-1	.	TRBJ2-2	TRBD2	CSASPRRRSGGGTGELFF	TGCAGTGCTAGCCCTAGGAGACGTAGCGGGGGGGGAACCGGGGAGCTGTTTTTT
TRBV28	many	TRBJ2-2	.	CASSSTWTGELFF	TGTGCCAGCAGTTCTACGTGGACCGGGGAGCTGTTTTTT
TRBV7-2	.	TRBJ2-7	.	CASSTGSLYGQYF	TGTGCCAGCAGCACGGGGAGTCTCTACGGGCAGTACTTC
TRBV11-1	few	TRBJ2-7	TRBD1	CASSGTGGSHEQYF	TGTGCCAGCAGCGGGACAGGGGGGTCCCACGAGCAGTACTTC
TRBV7-8	many	TRBJ1-2	.	CASSLSSVGIYGYTF	TGTGCCAGCAGCTTATCGTCGGTAGGGATCTATGGCTACACCTTC
TRBV15	many	TRBJ1-6	.	CATSRDLAGSSYNSPLHF	TGTGCCACCAGCAGAGATCTAGCAGGGAGCTCCTATAATTCACCCCTCCACTTT
TRBV11-2	many	TRBJ1-4	TRBD1	CASSSYRDRDEKLFF	TGTGCCAGCAGCTCCTACCGGGACAGGGATGAAAAACTGTTTTTT
TRBV5-1	.	TRBJ2-7	TRBD1	CASSRTGAHEQYF	TGCGCCAGCAGCCGGACAGGGGCCCACGAGCAGTACTTC
TRBV2	many	TRBJ1-5	.	CASSEGKVNQPQHF	TGTGCCAGCAGTGAAGGCAAGGTTAATCAGCCCCAGCATTTT
TRBV30	.	TRBJ2-6	.	CAWTLTGANVLTF	TGTGCCTGGACCCTAACTGGGGCCAACGTCCTGACTTTC
TRBV29-1	.	TRBJ1-1	.	CSVGHQGRRAEAFF	TGCAGCGTAGGGCATCAGGGGCGACGAGCTGAAGCTTTCTTT
TRBV12-3/TRBV12-4	many	TRBJ1-2	.	CASNHQTMDYGYTF	TGTGCCAGCAACCATCAAACGATGGACTATGGCTACACCTTC
TRBV28	.	TRBJ2-3	.	CASSSNSGAYTDTQYF	TGTGCCAGCAGTTCCAACTCCGGGGCCTACACAGATACGCAGTATTTT
TRBV19	.	TRBJ1-1	.	CASSTPGLFNTEAFF	TGTGCCAGTAGTACGCCGGGACTCTTCAACACTGAAGCTTTCTTT
TRBV5-5	many	TRBJ2-5	TRBD2	CASRNPAGTETQYF	TGTGCCAGCAGGAACCCAGCGGGAACTGAGACCCAGTACTTC
TRBV6-1	.	TRBJ2-2	.	CASSPSETGELFF	TGTGCCAGCAGTCCTAGCGAGACCGGGGAGCTGTTTTTT
TRBV5-1	many	TRBJ1-6	.	CASSGGPGPTPLHF	TGCGCCAGCAGCGGGGGACCTGGGCCTACACCCCTCCACTTT
TRBV19	.	TRBJ1-4	.	CASSTGGPNEKLFF	TGTGCCAGTAGCACTGGAGGACCTAATGAAAAACTGTTTTTT